This note documents a single T cell receptor (beta chain) sequence. Its antigen is not identified. At cycle 4 day 1, cycle 7 day 1, and baseline, blood was sampled. V lost 4 bases to trimming and J lost 5 bases; unmatched junction nucleotides: 3. Germline-derived CDR1 and CDR2 are LNHNV and YYDKDF (reference sequence). The CDR3 extends over 15 amino acids. The sample belongs to a study of OX40 agonist ivuxolimab in advanced cancers. Study-wide background: Mean age approximately 59 years, range about 20 to 79; around 80% male. General study results and limits: Clonal expansion by week 6 occurred in CD4+ and CD8+ blood T cells (at 0.1 to 3.0 mg/kg). CD8+ T cells showed, on average, more clonal expansion than CD4+ cells.

Data came from immunoSEQ multiplex PCR; TCRdb stores just in-frame clones and leaves some out. In the table there are under 60,000 clones, 80% to 85% of which are singletons. The sample here was CD4+ or CD8+ T cells sorted from blood, taken in a trial of the OX40 agonist ivuxolimab. This TCR was recovered from an adult with an advanced solid tumor such as melanoma, head and neck, liver or kidney cancer. The chain combines TRBV15 with TRBJ2-1; TRBD2 aligns across 12 bases. The CDR3 bases are TGTGCCACCAGCAAAAGGACTAGCGGGAACAATGAGCAGTTCTTC. Translation: CATSKRTSGNNEQFF.